This T cell receptor beta chain was observed in a study of blood T cell repertoires in COVID-19. Study overall: The analysed material was cDNA or gDNA that came from T cells, B-cell-depleted T cells, or PBMCs.

Patients of the Seattle cohort, enrolled during active infection, were followed longitudinally. In germline, CDR1 is SNHLY, CDR2 FYNNEI. Trimming left V 5 bases short and J 1 base short, with 8 bases between. This CDR3 has 13 amino acids. In the original processing: The authors estimated nucleated cell counts from reference gene primer amplification. Only in-frame clones appear in the TCRdb table, and some are missing; sequencing was by immunoSEQ multiplex PCR. That table supplies the V and J calls and clone size; D and trimming were determined from the DNA. The sample includes under 400,000 clones, around 88% of them seen just once.

This TCR was sampled from a woman under 40 with COVID-19, enrolled during active disease. The chain links TRBV2 to TRBJ1-1; D unresolved. Sequences were obtained from peripheral blood. CDR3 loop: CASSNSRNTEAFF. Here the CDR3 DNA reads TGTGCCAGCAGTAATTCGCGGAACACTGAAGCTTTCTTT.